Below, one T cell receptor (beta chain) is given with its context. Its antigen remains unidentified. No much larger clone is present one base from it, and per-base qualities are unavailable. This sample was included in a study of cytomegalovirus exposure and HLA in healthy donors (dated 2017 in TCRdb). About the full investigation: In an earlier analysis of some 610 of the donors, 276 Gb of sequence data and 90 million to 130 million unique TCR beta sequences from about 179 million T cells were reported. An early release covering over 500 HLA-typed donors comprised about 300 gigabases of sequencing data and 85 million or so unique TCR sequences. The genetic ancestry cluster associated with self-reported Caucasian donors included over 65% of the 350 to 500 genotyped donors. The study was designed to test whether signatures of past pathogen exposure could be identified by cataloging public T cell receptors. The study used immunosequencing to profile the T cell repertoires of approximately 640 subjects and linked those repertoires to cytomegalovirus serostatus. Besides the first cohort of roughly 640 subjects, a separate validation cohort made up of 120 or so different subjects was used. High-throughput TCR immunosequencing, statistical association of individual TCRs with disease status, and machine learning were combined to predict cytomegalovirus infection status. A later analysis re-examined previously published TCR beta repertoires from around 670 donors and added high-resolution HLA genotyping to investigate patterns of TCR occurrence. The later analysis used no new phenotypic data to find candidate immune exposures, relying instead on TCR beta sequences and their occurrence across donors. In an earlier analysis of over 550 of the donors, high-throughput TCR beta sequencing was used to judge whether each TCR beta V gene segment behaved as functional or pseudogenic. Donor age, sex, ethnicity and CMV serostatus were collected together with the repertoire data. Genome-wide SNP genotypes for about 60% of the roughly 670 donors were used in a later genetic analysis, which treated that subset as a discovery cohort. Every discovery cohort repertoire had been produced on one sequencing platform. Both class I and class II loci were covered by HLA typing, at four-digit resolution. The number of typed donors differed by locus: about 620-630 for A, B, C, DRB1 and DQB1; about 520 for DQA1; roughly 600 for DPA1; and around 450 for DPB1. Because of strong linkage in the cohort, roughly five DR-DQ haplotypes were treated as single units for association and clustering. Among some 400 genotyped donors of the cohort, an average of about 240,000 unique TCR beta nucleotide sequences were sequenced per donor, about a sixth of them non-productive. The investigation overall reported the following: A later analysis found that most CMV-associated TCR beta chains appeared HLA-restricted, with HLA associations seemingly driven largely by CMV exposure. Most TCR sequences were seen in very few donors, while some public TCRs were found in many individuals. A further reported finding was that TCR beta sequences accurately predicted the HLA-A and HLA-B alleles for most subjects in the first cohort. According to a later analysis, TCR association rates differed among HLA loci, with DRB1 alleles showing the most associated TCRs and HLA-C alleles showing the fewest. Linkage disequilibrium might explain the correlated functional status among segregating V segments, but an unknown experimental factor could not be ruled out. The earlier analysis of 587 of the donors excluded over 15 rarely observed V segments, including chromosome 9 orphons, because counts were too low. A group of highly shared sequence variants was considered likely to be a technical artifact of the sequencing pipeline. In a later analysis, HLA-associated TCR beta chains were found to be more clonally expanded and to have lower generation probabilities than equally common non-associated chains. A few of the identified cytomegalovirus-associated TCR beta chains were confirmed in vitro to be specific for cytomegalovirus antigens. In both the original and validation cohorts, the classifier was reported to diagnose cytomegalovirus status with high specificity and sensitivity. Because some donors lacked HLA typing at each locus, the association tests relied only on the typed subset. Only TCR beta chains were sequenced in this cohort, and the absence of alpha or paired-chain data limited detectable features. In an earlier analysis of fewer than 750 of the donors, most TCR beta V segments were observed in productive rearrangements about 90% or about 30% of the time, broadly matching IMGT annotations. An association between a missense DCLRE1C variant and V-gene and J-gene trimming of TCR beta chains was found in a later genetic analysis and replicated in an independent cohort. Immune exposure information for the cohort was limited to CMV serostatus. Strong co-occurrence of HLA alleles, especially DR and DQ, made assigning TCR associations to individual alleles difficult. Several of the top co-occurrence clusters appeared to be linked to parvovirus B19, influenza, CMV and Epstein-Barr virus, according to a later analysis. A later genetic analysis reported fewer N-insertions in productive TCRs among donors in an Asian-associated ancestry cluster than the roughly 620-donor mean. Presence/absence analyses assumed roughly uniform sequencing depth across donors, an assumption that may not hold. Because the 87-base-pair reads could not distinguish some IMGT-functional V segments, including TRBV6-2 and TRBV6-3, those segments were excluded. Specific HLA alleles were associated with around 18,000 TCR beta sequences at a false discovery rate of 0.05 in a later analysis. According to the authors, the approach could potentially be generalized to other disease states and immunological phenotypes. In the study, around 150 TCR beta chains were listed as associated with cytomegalovirus.

Library creation used the immunoSEQ multiplex PCR assay. A mixture of 60 forward primers for TCR Vbeta segments and 13 reverse primers for TCR Jbeta segments was used in the multiplex PCR. A multiplex PCR assay on genomic DNA amplified the CDR3 region of rearranged TCR beta genes. Amplified TCR beta libraries were sequenced as 87-base-pair reads on the Illumina HiSeq System. Concerning the study's data processing: Across the roughly 600 repertoires, a later analysis counted tens of millions of unique TCR beta chains, roughly 11 million of which were shared by at least two donors. To remove PCR and sequencing errors, raw reads were error-corrected and collapsed into unique sequences using a nearest-neighbor algorithm that merged closely related sequences. CDR3 sequences were aligned to IMGT reference sequences to assign V, D and J gene segments. For a sequence to be retained, at least a six-nucleotide match to both a V gene segment and a J gene segment was required. A rearrangement counted as productive if the CDR3 had no stop codons and remained in frame with V and J, and every other rearrangement counted as non-productive. Following IMGT convention, CDR3 was defined as the stretch from the second conserved V-encoded cysteine up to the conserved J-encoded phenylalanine. Sequences without an unambiguous match to a single V gene segment were excluded from the earlier analysis of almost 600 of the donors. In an earlier analysis of approximately 560 of the donors, a V segment was called functional when productive rearrangements were above 56.7%, and segregating when the standard deviation between donors exceeded 5%. To diagnose cytomegalovirus status from the catalog of TCR beta chain sequences, a statistical classification framework was built. A later analysis assigned V and J genes by comparing TCR nucleotide sequences with IMGT/GENE-DB human TR gene sequences. The TCRdist pipeline was used in a later analysis to assign CDR3 sequences and most-parsimonious VDJ recombination scenarios. In a later analysis, every TCR beta chain was defined by the combination of its CDR3 amino acid sequence and its V-gene family, and reads without a unique V-gene family were dropped. A later analysis removed several hundred highly shared, low-generation-probability nucleotide sequences to deal with suspected cross-contamination and a sequencing artifact. In a later analysis, a clonal expansion index was calculated for each public chain from normalized within-repertoire ranks of inferred template counts. In a later analysis, generation probabilities were computed using a VDJ recombination model fitted to out-of-frame rearrangements, and the results were checked against IGoR. In a later analysis, TCR-TCR, TCR-HLA and TCR-CMV co-occurrence was scored with hypergeometric tests, and a repertoire-size bias correction was applied to TCR pairs. To estimate false discovery rates, a later analysis permuted the HLA or CMV assignments 20 times. In a later analysis, co-occurring TCRs were grouped using DBSCAN, and TCRdist sequence similarity was added for clustering within HLA-allele-positive subsets. For co-occurrence clustering, repertoires with fewer than 30,000 or more than 120,000 public chains were excluded, along with five repertoires with anomalous nucleotide sharing. TCRdb obtained this table from immuneACCESS and retained in-frame rearrangements with V and J assigned. These tables miss some clones; where compared with another copy, unresolved V genes account for less than half of the shortfall, and the remainder is unexplained. That table furnishes V, J and clone size, whereas the DNA furnished D and trimming. This sample comprises some 160,000 clones, over 60% of them detected only once. The top ten clonotypes cover about 1.7% of the sample.

In total, over 600 healthy bone marrow donors made up the cohort. All cohort members were sampled while nominally healthy, although unrecorded immune exposures were likely present. The donor tested CMV seronegative and was one of the 352 seronegative cohort members. Every donor gave a peripheral blood sample, and the peripheral blood mononuclear cells from that sample were used for TCR beta sequencing. The Qiagen DNeasy Blood Extraction Kit was used to extract genomic DNA from the blood cell samples. Trimming at the junction amounts to 2 bases on V and 2 bases on J, and the germline ends lie 18 bases apart. The cysteine opens and the phenylalanine closes a CDR3 of 17 amino acids. Only CDR3 DNA is held: 51 bases, read in frame from base 1. From the germline V gene, CDR1 is LGHNA and CDR2 is YNFKEQ.

The TCR originated in a woman aged 25-40 years in good health and CMV-seronegative. Recombination joined TRBV4-2 with TRBJ1-2, and possibly TRBD1, on 6 matching bases. The sequencing sample was made of PBMCs. The nucleotides read TGTGCCAGCAGCCAACAAGGGGGACGCTCAAGGAACTATGGCTACACCTTC. The translation is CASSQQGGRSRNYGYTF.